Below are 20 T cell receptor beta chains sequenced from a single sample in a study of graft-versus-host responses after intestinal transplantation. Some clones are missing from TCRdb's copy, which holds only in-frame ones; the method was immunoSEQ multiplex PCR. The sample carries under 100,000 clones, approximately 90% recorded once. This specimen was PBMCs, taken about 450 days after intestinal transplant. The source is a human patient who received an intestinal transplant, so some T cells may come from the graft donor.

V and J are TRBV10-3 and TRBJ2-6; no firm D call. There are 15 residues in the CDR3. With 4 bases removed from V and 0 bases from J, the gap between germline ends came to 7 bases. Germline V CDR1 and CDR2: ENHRY, SYGVKD. CDR3 amino acids: CAISGAASGANVLTF. Here the CDR3 DNA reads TGTGCCATCAGTGGGGCAGCCTCTGGGGCCAACGTCCTGACTTTC.

The J gene is TRBJ2-1, the V gene TRBV19, with TRBD1 matching over 8 bases. Germline loops: CDR1 LNHDA, CDR2 SQIVND (reference sequence). The CDR3 is 13 residues long. Trimming removed 5 bases from V and 8 bases from J; junction bases left unmatched: 5. Here the CDR3 DNA reads TGTGCCAGTAGTCCGACAGGGGCCGATGAGCAGTTCTTC. Translation: CASSPTGADEQFF.

V is TRBV12-5 and J is TRBJ1-5; no reliable D call. The CDR3 loop spans 13 amino acids. The V gene lost 7 bases and the J gene lost 5 bases, with 12 bases spanning the gap. Germline-derived CDR1 and CDR2 are LGHNT and FRNRAP. CDR3 loop: CASATLRHQPQHF. CDR3 bases: TGTGCTAGTGCCACACTCCGCCATCAGCCCCAGCATTTT.

CDR3 in amino acids: CASSWGPWSSYEQYF. Written as DNA, the CDR3 is TGTGCCAGCAGCTGGGGACCCTGGAGCTCCTACGAGCAGTACTTC. This chain joins TRBV7-2 and TRBJ2-7; D might be TRBD1 or TRBD2, each matching 5 bases. Germline CDR1 reads SGHTA; CDR2 reads FQGNSA. Trimming left V 4 bases short and J 0 bases short, with 13 bases between. The CDR3 runs to 15 residues.

The chain combines TRBV29-1 with TRBJ2-7; maybe TRBD2 (6 bases). Trimming took 6 bases from V and 7 from J, leaving 13 bases between them. The CDR3 is 11 amino acids. Germline V CDR1 and CDR2: SQVTM, ANQGSEA. The CDR3: CSVPTAGEQYF. Here the CDR3 DNA reads TGCAGCGTCCCCACCGCGGGAGAGCAGTACTTC.

The chain recombines TRBV11-1 with TRBJ1-1, with 7 bases fitting TRBD1. The trim removed 5 bases at V and 4 bases at J, leaving 4 bases unmatched. Germline V lookup: CDR1 SGHAT, CDR2 FQDESV (reference sequence). The CDR3 covers 13 residues. The CDR3 is CASSTRQGTEAFF. The CDR3 nucleotides read TGTGCCAGCAGCACCCGACAGGGCACTGAAGCTTTCTTT.

The V call is TRBV27, the J call TRBJ2-7, with D perhaps TRBD1 or TRBD2 (7 bases each). Between the trimmed V and J ends, which lost 3 bases and 2 bases, there was a span of 14 bases. Per the germline V gene, CDR1 is MNHEY and CDR2 is SMNVEV (reference sequence). The CDR3 extends over 15 amino acids. The chain's CDR3 is CASSLWEGAPYEQYF. CDR3 DNA: TGTGCCAGCAGTTTGTGGGAGGGGGCGCCCTACGAGCAGTACTTC.

The gene calls are TRBV19 and TRBJ2-3; 10 nucleotides agree with TRBD2. The CDR3 covers 16 residues. Germline loops: CDR1 LNHDA, CDR2 SQIVND (reference sequence). J was trimmed by 1 base and V by 6 bases; bases with no gene match: 7. CDR3 nucleotide sequence: TGTGCCAGTAGACATCTAGCGGGGGACGGCACAGATACGCAGTATTTT. Its protein product is CASRHLAGDGTDTQYF.

The chain links TRBV6-1 to TRBJ1-6; maybe TRBD1 (6 bases). The CDR3 totals 14 residues. CDR1 and CDR2 from the germline V gene are MNHNS and SASEGT. Trimming took 5 bases from V and 8 from J, leaving 13 bases between them. CDR3 bases: TGTGCCAGCAGTCGACAGGTGACCTATTCACCCCTCCACTTT. Its protein is CASSRQVTYSPLHF.

The genes are TRBV4-1 and TRBJ2-7, with 12 bases lining up with TRBD2. CDR3 size: 16 residues. The ends lost 4 bases at V and 2 bases at J; junction bases unmatched: 6. CDR1 is MGHRA and CDR2 is YSYEKL in the germline V gene. The CDR3: CASSPQASGGAYEQYF. The CDR3 nucleotides are TGCGCCAGCAGCCCACAGGCTAGCGGGGGGGCCTACGAGCAGTACTTC.

About this clone: The identical CDR3 is also encoded by other nucleotide sequences in the sample. V and J are TRBV19 and TRBJ1-1; unclear D gene. V was shortened by 4 bases and J by 4 bases, with 7 bases between the two germline ends. Germline V gene sequence: CDR1 LNHDA, CDR2 SQIVND (reference sequence). The CDR3 has 12 residues. The CDR3 coding sequence is TGTGCCAGTAGTACCGGGGTCACTGAAGCTTTCTTT. Encoded protein: CASSTGVTEAFF.

The gene calls are TRBV2 and TRBJ1-1; 7 bases fit TRBD1. V gave up 4 bases and J gave up 5 bases; unmatched junction bases: 7. CDR3 length: 14 amino acids. Per the germline V gene, CDR1 is SNHLY and CDR2 is FYNNEI. CDR3 sequence (DNA): TGTGCCAGCAGTGGGTACAGGGGAGAGACTGAAGCTTTCTTT. It is translated as CASSGYRGETEAFF.

The CDR3 sequence: CASSISGQETYEQYF. Here the CDR3 DNA reads TGTGCCAGTAGTATATCCGGACAGGAAACCTACGAGCAGTACTTC. The chain combines TRBV19 with TRBJ2-7; 7 bases are shared with TRBD1. With V trimmed by 2 bases and J by 2 bases, 6 bases remained unmatched. The CDR3 is 15 amino acids. Germline V gene sequence: CDR1 LNHDA, CDR2 SQIVND (reference sequence).

The chain uses TRBV10-2 and TRBJ1-2, with 9 bases matching TRBD1. Trimming at V came to 7 bases and at J to 5 bases, leaving 5 bases not matched to a gene. CDR3 length: 13 residues. Germline assignment: CDR1 WSHSY and CDR2 SAAADI. The DNA of the CDR3 is TGCGCCAGCACCACAGGGGGCGGGTATGGCTACACCTTC. Translating it yields CASTTGGGYGYTF.

This clone was counted once. The chain joins TRBV5-1 to TRBJ2-2, with D possibly being TRBD2 (5 bases). Deletions cut 4 bases from V and 4 bases from J, with 17 bases between. This CDR3 has 16 residues. From germline, CDR1 is SGHRS and CDR2 YFSETQ. The CDR3 DNA reads TGCGCCAGCAGCCCCGTCGCCGGGGTTGGCACCGGGGAGCTGTTTTTT. This encodes CASSPVAGVGTGELFF.

J is TRBJ2-5 and V is TRBV5-6; 7 nucleotides align to TRBD1. Germline lookup yields CDR1 SGHDT and CDR2 YYEEEE. This CDR3 comprises 16 residues. The V and J ends lost 1 base and 3 bases, in that order; junction bases with no gene match: 9. The CDR3 reads CASSLTGTELKETQYF. The CDR3 DNA sequence: TGTGCCAGCAGCTTGACAGGGACAGAGCTTAAAGAGACCCAGTACTTC.

As concerns this clone: Lacking the conserved final phenylalanine or tryptophan, this CDR3 likely reflects a read error. It is unclear where the CDR3 begins or ends on the DNA, so no DNA is shown, and the CDR3 is as TCRdb lists it. The chain joins TRBV18 to TRBJ1-2; no check of the table's D call, TRBD1, against the DNA was made. The CDR3 length equals 12 residues, ends included. From germline, CDR1 is KGHSH and CDR2 LQKENI. The chain's CDR3 is CASSPGRGGLWL.

The V gene is TRBV7-8, the J gene TRBJ2-2; D remains unclear. The length of the CDR3 is 15 residues. Trimming stripped 5 bases from V and 2 bases from J, with 12 bases between. CDR1 and CDR2 (germline): SGHVS, FQNEAQ. CDR3 amino acids: CASSIGSLNTGELFF. Here the CDR3 DNA reads TGTGCCAGCAGCATTGGAAGCCTAAACACCGGGGAGCTGTTTTTT.

The V and J genes are TRBV27 and TRBJ1-6; maybe TRBD1 (5 bases). The germline gives CDR1 MNHEY, CDR2 SMNVEV (reference sequence). Trimming shortened V by 4 bases and J by 0 bases, and 10 bases separated the two germline ends. The CDR3 length is 16 residues. For the CDR3, the DNA is TGTGCCAGCAGTTCTAGACAGAGCTCCTATAATTCACCCCTCCACTTT. This sequence encodes CASSSRQSSYNSPLHF.

The rearrangement joins TRBV2 to TRBJ1-1, with D hard to call. Trimming took off 6 bases at V and 6 bases at J, with 11 bases between the two ends. CDR1 and CDR2 from the germline V gene are SNHLY and FYNNEI. The CDR3 runs to 12 residues. The CDR3 DNA follows: TGTGCCAGCAGGGGAGACATCGCTGAAGCTTTCTTT. Translation gives CASRGDIAEAFF. Supplemented by reference TRBV2 and TRBJ1-1, the full variable domain reads EPEVTQTPSHQVTQMGQEVILRCVPISNHLYFYWYRQILGQKVEFLVSFYNNEISEKSEIFDDQFSVERPDGSNFTLKIRSTKLEDSAMYFCASRGDIAEAFFGQGTRLTVV.